At least ten counts were recorded for the clone carrying this T cell receptor (beta chain). A modified ARM-PCR protocol with three rounds of nested PCR amplified TCRbeta. Each CDR3 protein is one row after TCRdb ran MiXCR on the multiplex PCR reads. The repertoire has more than 90,000 distinct CDR3 sequences, approximately 70% of them found once; the top ten carry around 17%. The source of the sample is a study of tumor and adjacent non-tumor tissue in lung cancer. This CDR3 contains 14 residues. Germline V CDR1 and CDR2: MDHEN, SYDVKM. V lost 5 bases to trimming and J lost 6 bases; unmatched junction nucleotides: 7. No cell sorting was done before RNA was extracted from the tissue.

This rearrangement joins TRBV28 to TRBJ1-5; 7 bases map to TRBD1. The source material was lung tumor tissue. The sequence was collected from a man aged 55 to 69 with non-small cell lung cancer. CDR3 residues: CASSLRQGSQPQHF. The CDR3 coding sequence is TGTGCCAGCAGTCTCCGACAGGGAAGTCAGCCCCAGCATTTT. Variable domain in full (rest from reference TRBV28 and TRBJ1-5): DVKVTQSSRYLVKRTGEKVFLECVQDMDHENMFWYRQDPGLGLRLIYFSYDVKMKEKGDIPEGYSVSREKKERFSLILESASTNQTSMYLCASSLRQGSQPQHFGDGTRLSIL.